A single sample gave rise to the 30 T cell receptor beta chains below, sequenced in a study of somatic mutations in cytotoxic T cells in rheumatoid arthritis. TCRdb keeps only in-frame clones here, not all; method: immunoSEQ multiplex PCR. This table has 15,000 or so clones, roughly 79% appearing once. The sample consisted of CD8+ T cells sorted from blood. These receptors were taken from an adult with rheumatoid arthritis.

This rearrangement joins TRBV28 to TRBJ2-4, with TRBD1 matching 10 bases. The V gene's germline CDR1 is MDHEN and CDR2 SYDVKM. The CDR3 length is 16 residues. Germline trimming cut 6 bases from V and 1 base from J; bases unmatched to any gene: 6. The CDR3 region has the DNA TGTGCCAGCAGGCTCGGGACAGGGGTGGCCAAAAACATTCAGTACTTC. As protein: CASRLGTGVAKNIQYF.

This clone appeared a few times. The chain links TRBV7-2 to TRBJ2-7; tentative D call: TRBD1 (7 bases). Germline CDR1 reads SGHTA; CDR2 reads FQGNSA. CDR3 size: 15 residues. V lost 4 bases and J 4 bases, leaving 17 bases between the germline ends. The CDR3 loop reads CASSSFRSGGYEQYF. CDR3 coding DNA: TGTGCCAGCAGCTCCTTTCGTTCAGGGGGGTACGAGCAGTACTTC.

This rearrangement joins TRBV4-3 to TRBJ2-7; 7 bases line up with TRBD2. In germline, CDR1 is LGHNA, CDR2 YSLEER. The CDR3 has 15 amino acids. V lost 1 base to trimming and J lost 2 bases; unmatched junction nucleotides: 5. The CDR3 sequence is CASSQGAGKAYEQYF. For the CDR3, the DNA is TGCGCCAGCAGCCAAGGAGCGGGGAAAGCCTACGAGCAGTACTTC.

As DNA, the CDR3 is TGTGCCAGTACTTATGTCGGGGGGAGCTCCTACAATGAGCAGTTCTTC. Translating gives CASTYVGGSSYNEQFF. The chain joins TRBV27 to TRBJ2-1; 7 nucleotides match TRBD2. Germline lookup yields CDR1 MNHEY and CDR2 SMNVEV (reference sequence). The CDR3 is 16 residues long. Losses at the gene ends were 9 bases for V and 0 bases for J; bases not matched to a gene: 11.

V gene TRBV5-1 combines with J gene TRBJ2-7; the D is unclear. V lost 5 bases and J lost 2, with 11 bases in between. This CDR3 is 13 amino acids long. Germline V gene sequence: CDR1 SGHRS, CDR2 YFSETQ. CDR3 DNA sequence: TGCGCCAGCAGGGCCCAACCCCCCTACGAGCAGTACTTC. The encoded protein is CASRAQPPYEQYF.

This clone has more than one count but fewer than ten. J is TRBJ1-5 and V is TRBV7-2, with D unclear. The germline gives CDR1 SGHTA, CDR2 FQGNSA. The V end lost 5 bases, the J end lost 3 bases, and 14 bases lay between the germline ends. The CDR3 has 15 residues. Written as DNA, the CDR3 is TGTGCCAGCAGCCCCCTAGGTGGATACAATCAGCCCCAGCATTTT. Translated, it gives CASSPLGGYNQPQHF. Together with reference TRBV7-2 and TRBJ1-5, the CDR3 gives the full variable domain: GAGVSQSPSNKVTEKGKDVELRCDPISGHTALYWYRQSLGQGLEFLIYFQGNSAPDKSGLPSDRFSAERTGGSVSTLTIQRTQQEDSAVYLCASSPLGGYNQPQHFGDGTRLSIL.

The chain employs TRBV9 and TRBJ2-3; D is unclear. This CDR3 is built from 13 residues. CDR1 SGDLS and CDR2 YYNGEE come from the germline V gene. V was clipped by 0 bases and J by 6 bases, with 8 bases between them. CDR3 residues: CASSVGTHDTQYF. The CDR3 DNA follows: TGTGCCAGCAGCGTAGGAACTCATGATACGCAGTATTTT.

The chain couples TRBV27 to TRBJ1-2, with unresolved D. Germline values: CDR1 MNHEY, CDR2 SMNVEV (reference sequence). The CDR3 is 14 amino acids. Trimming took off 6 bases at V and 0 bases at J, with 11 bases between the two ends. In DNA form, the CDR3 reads TGTGCCAGCAGCTCCTTGTGGACTAACTATGGCTACACCTTC. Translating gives CASSSLWTNYGYTF.

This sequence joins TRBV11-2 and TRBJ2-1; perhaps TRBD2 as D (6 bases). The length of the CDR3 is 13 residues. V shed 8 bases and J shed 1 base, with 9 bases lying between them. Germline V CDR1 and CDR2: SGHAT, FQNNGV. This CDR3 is CASDGTSYNEQFF. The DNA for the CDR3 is TGTGCCAGCGACGGGACTTCCTACAATGAGCAGTTCTTC.

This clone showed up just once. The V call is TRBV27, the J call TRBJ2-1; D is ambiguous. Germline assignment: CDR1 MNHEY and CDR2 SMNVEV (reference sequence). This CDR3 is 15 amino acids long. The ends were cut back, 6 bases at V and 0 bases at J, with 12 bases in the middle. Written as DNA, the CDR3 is TGTGCCAGCAGCCTTACACGGAGCTCCTACAATGAGCAGTTCTTC. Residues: CASSLTRSSYNEQFF.

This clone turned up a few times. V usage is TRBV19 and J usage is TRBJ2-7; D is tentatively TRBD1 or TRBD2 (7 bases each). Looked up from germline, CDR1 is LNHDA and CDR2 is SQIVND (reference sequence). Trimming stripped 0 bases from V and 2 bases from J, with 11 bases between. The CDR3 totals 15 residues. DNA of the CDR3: TGTGCCAGTAGTATAGATCAGGGGGGGCCCTACGAGCAGTACTTC. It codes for CASSIDQGGPYEQYF. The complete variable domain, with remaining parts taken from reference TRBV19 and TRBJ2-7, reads DGGITQSPKYLFRKEGQNVTLSCEQNLNHDAMYWYRQDPGQGLRLIYYSQIVNDFQKGDIAEGYSVSREKKESFPLTVTSAQKNPTAFYLCASSIDQGGPYEQYFGPGTRLTVT.

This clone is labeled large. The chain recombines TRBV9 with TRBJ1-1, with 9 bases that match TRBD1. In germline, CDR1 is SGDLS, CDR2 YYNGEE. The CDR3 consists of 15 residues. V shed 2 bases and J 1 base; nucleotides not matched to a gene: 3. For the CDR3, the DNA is TGTGCCAGCAGCGTCGGGACAGGGTCGAACACTGAAGCTTTCTTT. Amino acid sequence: CASSVGTGSNTEAFF.

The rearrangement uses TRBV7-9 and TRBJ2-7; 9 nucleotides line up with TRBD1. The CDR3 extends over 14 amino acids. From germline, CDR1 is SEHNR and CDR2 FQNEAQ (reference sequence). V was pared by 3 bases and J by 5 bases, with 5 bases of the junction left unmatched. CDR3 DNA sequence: TGTGCCAGCAGCTTGACAGGGGGTATCGACGAGCAGTACTTC. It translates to CASSLTGGIDEQYF.

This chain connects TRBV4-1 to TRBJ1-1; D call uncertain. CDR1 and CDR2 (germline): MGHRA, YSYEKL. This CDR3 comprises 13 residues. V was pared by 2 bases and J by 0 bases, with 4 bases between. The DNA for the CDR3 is TGCGCCAGCAGCCAAAACATGAACACTGAAGCTTTCTTT. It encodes CASSQNMNTEAFF.

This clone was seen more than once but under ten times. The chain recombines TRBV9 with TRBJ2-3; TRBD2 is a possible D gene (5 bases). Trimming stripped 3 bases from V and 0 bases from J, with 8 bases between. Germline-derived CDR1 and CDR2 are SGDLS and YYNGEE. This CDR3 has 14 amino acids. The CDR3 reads CASSGLQSTDTQYF. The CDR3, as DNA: TGTGCCAGCAGCGGACTACAGAGCACAGATACGCAGTATTTT.

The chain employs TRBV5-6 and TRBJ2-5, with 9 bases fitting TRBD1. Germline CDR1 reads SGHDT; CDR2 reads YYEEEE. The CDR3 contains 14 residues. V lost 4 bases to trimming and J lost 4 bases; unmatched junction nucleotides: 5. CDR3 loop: CASSGRQGGETQYF. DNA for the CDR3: TGTGCCAGCAGCGGAAGACAGGGGGGAGAGACCCAGTACTTC.

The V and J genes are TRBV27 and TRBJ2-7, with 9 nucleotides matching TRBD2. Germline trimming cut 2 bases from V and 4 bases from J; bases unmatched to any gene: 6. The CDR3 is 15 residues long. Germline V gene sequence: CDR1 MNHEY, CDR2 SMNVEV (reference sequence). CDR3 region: CASSLRAGGPYEQYF. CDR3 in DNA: TGTGCCAGCAGTTTAAGGGCGGGAGGGCCATACGAGCAGTACTTC.

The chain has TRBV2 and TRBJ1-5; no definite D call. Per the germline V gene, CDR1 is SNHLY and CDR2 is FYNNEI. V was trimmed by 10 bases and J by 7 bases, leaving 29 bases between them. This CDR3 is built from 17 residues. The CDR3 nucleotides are TGTGCCACACGTTACCCCAGCACAACCCGGGAAAGCCAGCCCCAGCATTTT. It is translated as CATRYPSTTRESQPQHF.

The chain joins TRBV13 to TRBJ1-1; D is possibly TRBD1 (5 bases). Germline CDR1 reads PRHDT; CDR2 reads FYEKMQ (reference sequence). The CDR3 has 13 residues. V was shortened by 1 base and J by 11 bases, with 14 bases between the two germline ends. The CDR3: CASSLEGTGHAFF. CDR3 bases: TGTGCCAGCAGCTTAGAAGGGACCGGTCACGCTTTCTTT.

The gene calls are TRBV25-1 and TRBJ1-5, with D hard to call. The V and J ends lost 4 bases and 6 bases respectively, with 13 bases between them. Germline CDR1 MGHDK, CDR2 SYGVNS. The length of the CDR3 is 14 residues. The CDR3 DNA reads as TGTGCCAGCAGTGCGCGAGGGAAGGGTCAGCCCCAGCATTTT. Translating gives CASSARGKGQPQHF. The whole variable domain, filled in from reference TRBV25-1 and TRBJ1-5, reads EADIYQTPRYLVIGTGKKITLECSQTMGHDKMYWYQQDPGMELHLIHYSYGVNSTEKGDLSSESTVSRIRTEHFPLTLESARPSHTSQYLCASSARGKGQPQHFGDGTRLSIL.

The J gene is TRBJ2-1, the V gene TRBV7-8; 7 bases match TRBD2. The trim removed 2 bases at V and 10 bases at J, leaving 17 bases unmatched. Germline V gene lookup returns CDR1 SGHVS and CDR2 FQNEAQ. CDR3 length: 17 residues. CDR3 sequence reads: CASSLRGRREMRNEQFF. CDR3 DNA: TGTGCCAGCAGCTTACGGGGACGGCGGGAGATGAGGAACGAGCAGTTCTTC.

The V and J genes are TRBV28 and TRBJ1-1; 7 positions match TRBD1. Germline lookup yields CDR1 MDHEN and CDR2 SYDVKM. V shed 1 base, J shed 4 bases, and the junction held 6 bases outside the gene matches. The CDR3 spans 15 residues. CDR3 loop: CASSLFKGASTEAFF. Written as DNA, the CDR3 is TGTGCCAGCAGTTTATTCAAGGGGGCGAGCACTGAAGCTTTCTTT.

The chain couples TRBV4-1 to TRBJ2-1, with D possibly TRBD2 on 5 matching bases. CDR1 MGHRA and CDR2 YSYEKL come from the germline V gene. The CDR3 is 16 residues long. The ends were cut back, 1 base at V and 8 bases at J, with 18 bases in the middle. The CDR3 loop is CASSQGGVGRRDEQFF. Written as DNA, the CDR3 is TGCGCCAGCAGCCAAGGTGGTGTAGGGAGAAGAGATGAGCAGTTCTTC.

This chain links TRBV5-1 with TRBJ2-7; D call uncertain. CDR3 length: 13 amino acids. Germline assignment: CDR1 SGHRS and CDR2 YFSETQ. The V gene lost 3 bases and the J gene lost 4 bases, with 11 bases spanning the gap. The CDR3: CASSWATGYEQYF. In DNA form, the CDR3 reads TGCGCCAGCAGCTGGGCAACTGGGTACGAGCAGTACTTC. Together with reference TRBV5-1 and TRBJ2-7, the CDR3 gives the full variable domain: KAGVTQTPRYLIKTRGQQVTLSCSPISGHRSVSWYQQTPGQGLQFLFEYFSETQRNKGNFPGRFSGRQFSNSRSEMNVSTLELGDSALYLCASSWATGYEQYFGPGTRLTVT.

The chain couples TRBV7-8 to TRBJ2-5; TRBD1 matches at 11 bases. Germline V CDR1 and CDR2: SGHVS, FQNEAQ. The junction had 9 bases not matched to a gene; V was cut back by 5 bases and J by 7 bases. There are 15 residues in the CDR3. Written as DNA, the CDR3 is TGTGCCAGCAGCCCTTCAGGACAGGGGGCCGGGACCCAGTACTTC. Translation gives CASSPSGQGAGTQYF.

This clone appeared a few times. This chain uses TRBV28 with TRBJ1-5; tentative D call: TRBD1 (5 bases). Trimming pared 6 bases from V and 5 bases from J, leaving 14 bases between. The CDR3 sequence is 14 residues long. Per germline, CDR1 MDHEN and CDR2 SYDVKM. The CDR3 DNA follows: TGTGCCAGCAGGAAGAGGGGAGGGCATCAGCCCCAGCATTTT. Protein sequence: CASRKRGGHQPQHF.

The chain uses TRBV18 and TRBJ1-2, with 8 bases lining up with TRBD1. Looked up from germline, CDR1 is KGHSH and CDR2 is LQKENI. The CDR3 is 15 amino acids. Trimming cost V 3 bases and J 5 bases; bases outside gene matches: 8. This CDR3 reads CASSPPRGLLYGYTF. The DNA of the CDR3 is TGTGCCAGCTCACCGCCCAGGGGGCTCCTTTATGGCTACACCTTC.

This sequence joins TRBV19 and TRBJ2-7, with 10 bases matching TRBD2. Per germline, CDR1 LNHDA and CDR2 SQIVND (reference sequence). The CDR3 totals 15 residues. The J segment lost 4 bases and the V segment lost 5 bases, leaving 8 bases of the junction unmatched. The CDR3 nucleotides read TGTGCCAGTAGTCTAGCGGGAGTAGCCACGTACGAGCAGTACTTC. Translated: CASSLAGVATYEQYF. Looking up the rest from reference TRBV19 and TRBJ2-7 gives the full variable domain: DGGITQSPKYLFRKEGQNVTLSCEQNLNHDAMYWYRQDPGQGLRLIYYSQIVNDFQKGDIAEGYSVSREKKESFPLTVTSAQKNPTAFYLCASSLAGVATYEQYFGPGTRLTVT.

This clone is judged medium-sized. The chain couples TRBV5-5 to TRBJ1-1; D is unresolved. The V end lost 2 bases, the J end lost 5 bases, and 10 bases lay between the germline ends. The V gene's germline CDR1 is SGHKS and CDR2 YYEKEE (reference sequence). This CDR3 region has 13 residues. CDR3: CASSLSGGTEAFF. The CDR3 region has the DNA TGTGCCAGCAGCTTAAGTGGAGGAACTGAAGCTTTCTTT.

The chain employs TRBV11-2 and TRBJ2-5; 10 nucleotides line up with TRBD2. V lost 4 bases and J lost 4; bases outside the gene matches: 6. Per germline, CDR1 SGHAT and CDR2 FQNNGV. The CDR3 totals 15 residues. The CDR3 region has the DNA TGTGCCAGCAGCTATGATCTAGCGGGAGTAGAGACCCAGTACTTC. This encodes CASSYDLAGVETQYF.